This entry lists 24 T cell receptor beta chains sequenced from one sample in a study of blood T cell repertoires in COVID-19. Profiling relied on immunoSEQ multiplex PCR, and the TCRdb table lists in-frame clones only, not all of them. The data show about 38,000 clones, 87% seen once. Specimen: peripheral blood. The receptors derive from a man aged 55 to 70 with COVID-19, enrolled during active disease.

This clone was seen only a few times. The chain is built from TRBV6-5 and TRBJ1-1; 7 positions agree with TRBD1. This CDR3 is 13 amino acids long. CDR1 MNHEY and CDR2 SVGAGI come from the germline V gene. V dropped 0 bases and J dropped 10; count of bases not matched to a gene: 5. The CDR3 nucleotides read TGTGCCAGCAGTTACTCGGGGCAGGGGGGAGCTTTCTTT. Encoded protein: CASSYSGQGGAFF.

CDR3 region: CASSVSLADTEAFF. As DNA, the CDR3 is TGTGCCAGCAGCGTCTCTTTGGCAGACACTGAAGCTTTCTTT. The chain has TRBV6-5 and TRBJ1-1; D remains unclear. CDR3 length equals 14 residues. V was clipped by 6 bases and J by 3 bases, with 14 bases between them. Looked up from germline, CDR1 is MNHEY and CDR2 is SVGAGI.

The chain combines TRBV4-1 with TRBJ2-1; 12 bases are shared with TRBD2. Losses at the gene ends were 2 bases for V and 3 bases for J; bases not matched to a gene: 2. The CDR3 extends over 16 amino acids. Germline CDR1 is MGHRA and CDR2 is YSYEKL. The CDR3 is CASSQWTSGDYNEQFF. The DNA of the CDR3 is TGCGCCAGCAGCCAATGGACTAGCGGGGACTACAATGAGCAGTTCTTC.

The rearrangement joins TRBV27 to TRBJ1-1; D gene ambiguous. Germline CDR1 reads MNHEY; CDR2 reads SMNVEV (reference sequence). Trimming cost V 0 bases and J 0 bases, with 14 bases left between them. The CDR3 has 17 amino acids. This CDR3 reads CASSLSAAPRMNTEAFF. The CDR3 nucleotides are TGTGCCAGCAGTTTATCAGCGGCCCCGCGCATGAACACTGAAGCTTTCTTT.

This clone turned up a few times. The V gene is TRBV29-1, the J gene TRBJ2-3, with 8 nucleotides matching TRBD1. Germline assignment: CDR1 SQVTM and CDR2 ANQGSEA. The CDR3 runs 16 residues. J gave up 0 bases and V 7 bases, and 12 bases lay outside the gene matches. The CDR3: CSARTTGQGSTDTQYF. CDR3 nucleotides: TGCAGCGCGCGTACTACCGGACAGGGAAGCACAGATACGCAGTATTTT.

The CDR3 DNA reads as TGCGCCAGCAGCCACCCCGGGGGGGCTAGCAATCAGCCCCAGCATTTT. Its protein is CASSHPGGASNQPQHF. The rearrangement joins TRBV4-1 to TRBJ1-5; TRBD1 might be the D (6 bases). Trimming took 3 bases from V and 0 from J, leaving 12 bases between them. This CDR3 region has 16 residues. Germline CDR1 and CDR2: MGHRA and YSYEKL.

This clone showed up just once. The chain employs TRBV2 and TRBJ1-1; 7 bases are a match to TRBD1. V shed 9 bases, J shed 0 bases, and the junction held 4 bases outside the gene matches. This CDR3 has 13 amino acids. CDR1 and CDR2 from the germline V gene are SNHLY and FYNNEI. The CDR3 DNA sequence: TGTGCCAGTAGACAGGGTTTGAACACTGAAGCTTTCTTT. Protein product: CASRQGLNTEAFF. Complete variable domain (other parts from reference TRBV2 and TRBJ1-1): EPEVTQTPSHQVTQMGQEVILRCVPISNHLYFYWYRQILGQKVEFLVSFYNNEISEKSEIFDDQFSVERPDGSNFTLKIRSTKLEDSAMYFCASRQGLNTEAFFGQGTRLTVV.

This chain connects TRBV6-2 or TRBV6-3 to TRBJ2-2; TRBD2 matches 7 bases. The CDR3 sequence is 13 residues long. Germline values: CDR1 MNHEY, CDR2 SVGEGT. V dropped 2 bases and J dropped 6; count of bases not matched to a gene: 0. CDR3 coding DNA: TGTGCCAGCAGTTACGGGGGGGCCGGGGAGCTGTTTTTT. Its translation: CASSYGGAGELFF.

This chain connects TRBV18 to TRBJ2-7, with D perhaps matching TRBD2 (5 bases). This CDR3 spans 14 amino acids. Germline values: CDR1 KGHSH, CDR2 LQKENI. V lost 5 bases and J 0 bases, leaving 11 bases between the germline ends. CDR3 nucleotides: TGTGCCAGCTCATCGGACTCGAGCTCCTACGAGCAGTACTTC. It encodes CASSSDSSSYEQYF.

The chain uses TRBV28 and TRBJ2-3; 8 bases line up with TRBD2. CDR3 size: 15 residues. With V trimmed by 1 base and J by 5 bases, 5 bases remained unmatched. Germline V gene data show CDR1 as MDHEN and CDR2 as SYDVKM. CDR3 loop: CASSLSGAGGDTQYF. DNA for the CDR3: TGTGCCAGCAGTTTATCAGGGGCGGGAGGAGATACGCAGTATTTT.

This chain connects TRBV7-2 to TRBJ2-7; D is uncertain. The CDR3 spans 14 residues. From germline, CDR1 is SGHTA and CDR2 FQGNSA. V lost 7 bases to trimming and J lost 1 base, with 14 bases between them. The CDR3 region is CASTSRVESYEQYF. DNA for the CDR3: TGTGCCAGCACCTCTCGGGTGGAATCCTACGAGCAGTACTTC.

This clone was recorded only once. The chain recombines TRBV27 with TRBJ2-7; 7 bases are shared with TRBD2. CDR3 length: 13 residues. The V gene end was trimmed by 11 bases and the J gene end by 2 bases; junction bases not matched to a gene: 9. In germline, CDR1 is MNHEY, CDR2 SMNVEV (reference sequence). For the CDR3, the DNA is TGTGCCGCGCCCCAGGGAGGGACCTACGAGCAGTACTTC. Translating gives CAAPQGGTYEQYF.

This chain joins TRBV18 and TRBJ1-1, with a possible D match to TRBD1 (5 bases). This CDR3 has 15 amino acids. Trimming took 0 bases from V and 1 from J, leaving 9 bases between them. Germline CDR1 is KGHSH and CDR2 is LQKENI. The DNA for the CDR3 is TGTGCCAGCTCACCACCTGGAGGGACGAACACTGAAGCTTTCTTT. Translated, it gives CASSPPGGTNTEAFF.

The chain has TRBV7-8 and TRBJ2-3; 7 nucleotides align to TRBD2. Trimming removed 1 base from V and 0 bases from J; junction bases left unmatched: 7. Germline V gives CDR1 SGHVS, CDR2 FQNEAQ. The CDR3 contains 17 residues. The CDR3 sequence: CASSLGPSGASTDTQYF. The CDR3 coding sequence is TGTGCCAGCAGCTTAGGGCCTAGCGGAGCGAGCACAGATACGCAGTATTTT.

This clone was seen more than once but under ten times. DNA for the CDR3: TGCGCCAGCAGTCCTACAGGGGGAAATGAGCAGTTCTTC. The encoded protein is CASSPTGGNEQFF. The V and J genes are TRBV4-1 and TRBJ2-1; TRBD1 agrees at 8 bases. V was pared by 6 bases and J by 7 bases, with 5 bases of the junction left unmatched. Germline V gene sequence: CDR1 MGHRA, CDR2 YSYEKL. The CDR3 length is 13 residues.

This chain connects TRBV7-3 to TRBJ1-1; D ambiguous. V gave up 5 bases and J gave up 9 bases, with 10 bases separating them. Germline CDR1 and CDR2: SGHTA and FQGTGA. The CDR3 loop spans 11 amino acids. This CDR3 is CASSPRGKAFF. As DNA, the CDR3 is TGTGCCAGCAGCCCCCGGGGAAAAGCTTTCTTT.

This rearrangement joins TRBV6-1 to TRBJ2-1; 9 bases are shared with TRBD2. The germline V gene encodes CDR1 MNHNS and CDR2 SASEGT. The CDR3 contains 16 residues. With V trimmed by 4 bases and J by 7 bases, 11 bases remained unmatched. The CDR3 reads CASSVSGSRLENEQFF. CDR3 nucleotide sequence: TGTGCCAGCAGTGTTAGCGGGAGTCGACTAGAGAATGAGCAGTTCTTC.

The chain links TRBV6-2 or TRBV6-3 to TRBJ2-5, with TRBD1 matching over 7 bases. CDR3 length equals 16 residues. With 2 bases clipped from V and 5 bases from J, the junction kept 11 bases outside the gene matches. Germline CDR1 reads MNHEY; CDR2 reads SVGEGT. The CDR3 spells CASSYPSSTGYETQYF. CDR3 DNA sequence: TGTGCCAGCAGTTACCCTTCTTCGACAGGGTACGAGACCCAGTACTTC.

J is TRBJ2-2 and V is TRBV2; 7 bases align to TRBD1. Trimming cost V 8 bases and J 5 bases; bases outside gene matches: 5. This CDR3 region has 13 residues. Germline V gene lookup returns CDR1 SNHLY and CDR2 FYNNEI. CDR3 nucleotides: TGTGCCAGCTCCCGGGACAGTACCGGGGAGCTGTTTTTT. It specifies CASSRDSTGELFF.

The chain recombines TRBV3-1 (or the pseudogene TRBV3-2) with TRBJ2-1, with D possibly matching TRBD2 (6 bases). The CDR3 sequence is 13 residues long. Germline CDR1 reads LGHDT; CDR2 reads YNNKEL (reference sequence). V was clipped by 0 bases and J by 15 bases, with 15 bases between them. The CDR3 DNA reads as TGTGCCAGCAGCCAAGAGGGAGCGGGCAGACTGTTCTTC. It encodes CASSQEGAGRLFF.

The chain is built from TRBV25-1 and TRBJ1-2, with D hard to call. This CDR3 comprises 12 residues. The V and J ends lost 4 bases and 5 bases respectively, with 8 bases between them. Per germline, CDR1 MGHDK and CDR2 SYGVNS. CDR3 nucleotides: TGTGCCAGCAGTGGAGCGGTTTATGGCTACACCTTC. This gives the protein CASSGAVYGYTF.

The rearrangement joins TRBV18 to TRBJ2-6, with D maybe TRBD1 (6 bases). Trimming took off 3 bases at V and 2 bases at J, with 11 bases between the two ends. The CDR3 loop spans 16 amino acids. Germline assignment: CDR1 KGHSH and CDR2 LQKENI. The CDR3 reads CASSPPGHAGANVLTF. The CDR3 DNA sequence: TGTGCCAGCTCACCCCCGGGACATGCTGGGGCCAACGTCCTGACTTTC.

The chain recombines TRBV30 with TRBJ2-7; 9 positions agree with TRBD1. CDR3 size: 15 residues. CDR1 and CDR2 (germline): GTSNPN, SVGIG (reference sequence). Trimming took 2 bases from V and 3 from J; bases not matched to a gene: 8. The CDR3 nucleotides read TGTGCCTGGAGTCTGGGGACAGGGCTTTTCTACGAGCAGTACTTC. As protein: CAWSLGTGLFYEQYF.

The chain employs TRBV5-1 and TRBJ2-3; a possible D gene is TRBD2 (6 bases). This CDR3 is 16 amino acids long. The germline V gene has CDR1 SGHRS and CDR2 YFSETQ. V dropped 3 bases and J dropped 2 bases, with 16 bases sitting between them. The CDR3, as DNA: TGCGCCAGCAGCTCTCGGAGGGCCGGGGTCACAGATACGCAGTATTTT. Encoded protein: CASSSRRAGVTDTQYF.